This T cell receptor beta chain was identified during a study of OX40 agonist ivuxolimab in advanced cancers. General study points: At doses 0.1 to 3.0 mg/kg, CD4+ and CD8+ clones expanded.

Prior autoimmune disease or systemic immunosuppression barred patients. The CDR3 loop spans 16 amino acids. Per the germline V gene, CDR1 is SGHKS and CDR2 is YYEKEE (reference sequence). V was trimmed by 0 bases and J by 1 base, leaving 13 bases between them. As concerns this clone: The antigen is undetermined.

The repertoire was sequenced with immunoSEQ multiplex PCR; TCRdb's copy has only in-frame clones and lacks some. Of about 16,000 clones listed, around 90% are singletons. The V and J genes are TRBV5-5 and TRBJ1-1, with D tentatively TRBD1 (6 bases). Sequenced here: CD4+ or CD8+ T cells sorted from blood, sampled in a trial of the OX40 agonist ivuxolimab. This clonotype was sampled from an adult with an advanced solid tumor such as melanoma, head and neck, liver or kidney cancer. The CDR3 reads CASSLVGPRGNTEAFF. The CDR3, as DNA: TGTGCCAGCAGCTTGGTAGGACCCAGGGGGAACACTGAAGCTTTCTTT.